This TCR beta chain comes out of a study of control samples from healthy donors and cancer patients. Clones were read by immunoSEQ multiplex PCR, and TCRdb kept only the in-frame ones, dropping some. The data hold about 150,000 clones, with over 90% observed a single time. V was cut by 7 bases and J by 0 bases, with 7 bases left in between. The CDR3 is made up of 13 amino acids. The origin of this receptor is a middle-aged man in good health. The rearrangement links TRBV12-3 or TRBV12-4 to TRBJ1-5; D remains unclear. Sample: blood. CDR3 bases: TGTGCCAGCACCCGCGGTAGCAATCAGCCCCAGCATTTT. Translated, it gives CASTRGSNQPQHF.